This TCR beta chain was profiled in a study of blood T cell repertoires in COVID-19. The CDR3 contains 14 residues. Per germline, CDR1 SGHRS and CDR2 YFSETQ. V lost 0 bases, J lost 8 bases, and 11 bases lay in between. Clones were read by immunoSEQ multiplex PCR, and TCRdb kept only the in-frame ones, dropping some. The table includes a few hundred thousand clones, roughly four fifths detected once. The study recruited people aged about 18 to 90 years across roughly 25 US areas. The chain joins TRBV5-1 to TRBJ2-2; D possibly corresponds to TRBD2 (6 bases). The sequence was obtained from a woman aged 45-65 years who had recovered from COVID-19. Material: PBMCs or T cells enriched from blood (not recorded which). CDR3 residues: CASSLEVAGGELFF. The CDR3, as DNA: TGCGCCAGCAGCTTGGAGGTCGCGGGAGGGGAGCTGTTTTTT.